The 28 T cell receptor beta chains listed next were all sequenced from one sample in a study of immune evolution from preneoplasia to lung adenocarcinoma. Sequencing used immunoSEQ multiplex PCR; TCRdb keeps in-frame clones, though not all of them. The data hold about 3,800 clones, with over 70% observed a single time. Source material: FFPE adjacent normal lung tissue. The receptors come from a person aged 65 to 85 with lung adenocarcinoma.

The chain employs TRBV27 and TRBJ2-5, with D perhaps matching TRBD1 (5 bases). CDR3 size: 13 residues. V lost 6 bases and J 6 bases, leaving 14 bases between the germline ends. Germline V gene lookup returns CDR1 MNHEY and CDR2 SMNVEV (reference sequence). The CDR3 nucleotides read TGTGCCAGCAGCCCCCGAGGACAACAGACCCAGTACTTC. Amino acid sequence: CASSPRGQQTQYF.

The rearrangement links TRBV19 to TRBJ2-1; D possibly corresponds to TRBD1 (6 bases). CDR1 is LNHDA and CDR2 is SQIVND in the germline V gene (reference sequence). CDR3 length: 12 amino acids. V gave up 5 bases and J gave up 6 bases, with 8 bases separating them. DNA for the CDR3: TGTGCCAGTAGTCCAGGGGCCAATGAGCAGTTCTTC. It is translated as CASSPGANEQFF.

This rearrangement joins TRBV6-5 to TRBJ1-1, with no clear D. The CDR3 runs 15 residues. With 6 bases removed from V and 0 bases from J, the gap between germline ends came to 14 bases. Germline CDR1 MNHEY, CDR2 SVGAGI. CDR3 sequence reads: CASRNANSVNTEAFF. CDR3 sequence (DNA): TGTGCCAGCAGAAACGCGAACTCAGTGAACACTGAAGCTTTCTTT.

The chain combines TRBV20-1 with TRBJ1-1; TRBD1 is a possible D gene (5 bases). Trimming cost V 5 bases and J 1 base, with 5 bases left between them. This CDR3 contains 11 residues. Germline V gives CDR1 DFQATT, CDR2 SNEGSKA (reference sequence). Written as DNA, the CDR3 is TGCAGTGCTGGACAGAACACTGAAGCTTTCTTT. Residues: CSAGQNTEAFF.

The V call is TRBV30, the J call TRBJ1-2; 8 bases line up with TRBD1. The CDR3 contains 13 residues. The junction had 9 bases not matched to a gene; V was cut back by 6 bases and J by 6 bases. Germline assignment: CDR1 GTSNPN and CDR2 SVGIG (reference sequence). The CDR3 nucleotides are TGTGCCTGCAAGCCGACAGGGGTGAATGGCTACACCTTC. Translated: CACKPTGVNGYTF.

In its sample, this clone was seen a few times. The chain is built from TRBV11-2 and TRBJ1-3; D not resolved. Germline-derived CDR1 and CDR2 are SGHAT and FQNNGV. Deletions cut 1 base from V and 0 bases from J, with 7 bases between. CDR3 size: 15 residues. The DNA for the CDR3 is TGTGCCAGCAGCTTAGGGGGATACTCTGGAAACACCATATATTTT. Protein: CASSLGGYSGNTIYF.

CDR3 protein: CASSRDSNYGYTF. The CDR3 DNA reads as TGTGCCAGCAGCCGGGACAGTAACTATGGCTACACCTTC. The chain employs TRBV7-3 and TRBJ1-2, with 7 bases aligning to TRBD1. The CDR3 sequence is 13 residues long. CDR1 and CDR2 (germline): SGHTA, FQGTGA. Unmatched junction bases numbered 1, after V lost 5 bases and J lost 1 base.

In DNA form, the CDR3 reads TGTGCCAGCAGCTTAGGGACAGGGCGTGAAGCTTTCTTT. Its translation is CASSLGTGREAFF. The chain links TRBV11-3 to TRBJ1-1, with 8 bases that match TRBD1. Losses at the gene ends were 1 base for V and 7 bases for J; bases not matched to a gene: 2. The CDR3 has 13 amino acids. Germline CDR1 SGHNT, CDR2 YENEEA.

The V and J genes are TRBV7-9 and TRBJ2-7, with D possibly called TRBD1 or TRBD2 (5 bases each). This CDR3 spans 14 amino acids. The germline V gene encodes CDR1 SEHNR and CDR2 FQNEAQ (reference sequence). Trimming stripped 8 bases from V and 5 bases from J, with 19 bases between. The CDR3 here is CASGGGRDVDEQYF. As DNA, the CDR3 is TGTGCCAGCGGTGGTGGCAGGGACGTGGACGAGCAGTACTTC. Using reference TRBV7-9 and TRBJ2-7 for the parts outside the CDR3, the full variable domain is DTGVSQNPRHKITKRGQNVTFRCDPISEHNRLYWYRQTLGQGPEFLTYFQNEAQLEKSRLLSDRFSAERPKGSFSTLEIQRTEQGDSAMYLCASGGGRDVDEQYFGPGTRLTVT.

The CDR3 nucleotides read TGTGCCAGCAGTGAAGCGCTTTCTAGTGATACGCAGTATTTT. It specifies CASSEALSSDTQYF. The chain is built from TRBV2 and TRBJ2-3; D unclear. CDR1 SNHLY and CDR2 FYNNEI come from the germline V gene. The CDR3 is made up of 14 amino acids. Trimming stripped 0 bases from V and 6 bases from J, with 10 bases between.

The rearrangement uses TRBV6-5 and TRBJ1-2, with D uncertain. There are 13 residues in the CDR3. From germline, CDR1 is MNHEY and CDR2 SVGAGI. The germline V and J ends were trimmed by 6 bases and 4 bases, with 12 bases remaining between them. The CDR3 loop is CASSRLDRYGYTF. DNA of the CDR3: TGTGCCAGCAGCCGATTGGACCGCTATGGCTACACCTTC.

The sample holds a few counts of this clone. This chain connects TRBV30 to TRBJ1-4; D not certain. Trimming stripped 0 bases from V and 11 bases from J, with 10 bases between. CDR1 GTSNPN and CDR2 SVGIG come from the germline V gene (reference sequence). The CDR3 covers 12 residues. This CDR3 is CAWSVLKEKLFF. The DNA for the CDR3 is TGTGCCTGGAGTGTACTCAAAGAGAAACTGTTTTTT. The whole variable domain, filled in from reference TRBV30 and TRBJ1-4, reads SQTIHQWPATLVQPVGSPLSLECTVEGTSNPNLYWYRQAAGRGLQLLFYSVGIGQISSEVPQNLSASRPQDRQFILSSKKLLLSDSGFYLCAWSVLKEKLFFGSGTQLSVL.

The chain combines TRBV2 with TRBJ1-4; D is unresolved. Germline V gene sequence: CDR1 SNHLY, CDR2 FYNNEI. The CDR3 is 16 amino acids. Trimming took 5 bases from V and 0 from J, leaving 13 bases between them. The CDR3 DNA is TGTGCCAGCAGTCGAAAATCACAGACAACTAATGAAAAACTGTTTTTT. Translated: CASSRKSQTTNEKLFF.

V and J are TRBV6-5 and TRBJ1-1, with 7 bases matching TRBD1. This CDR3 has 12 amino acids. The junction had 2 bases not matched to a gene; V was cut back by 2 bases and J by 8 bases. The germline V gene has CDR1 MNHEY and CDR2 SVGAGI. The CDR3, as DNA: TGTGCCAGCAGTTACAGGGGGCGGGAAGCTTTCTTT. Translated, it gives CASSYRGREAFF.

The sample holds one count of this clone. This rearrangement joins TRBV28 to TRBJ2-5; 10 positions agree with TRBD1. The ends lost 4 bases at V and 4 bases at J; junction bases unmatched: 6. Germline-derived CDR1 and CDR2 are MDHEN and SYDVKM. The CDR3 runs 15 residues. CDR3: CASSSGTGDAETQYF. In DNA, the CDR3 is TGTGCCAGCAGTTCTGGGACAGGGGACGCAGAGACCCAGTACTTC. Filled out from reference TRBV28 and TRBJ2-5, the complete variable domain reads DVKVTQSSRYLVKRTGEKVFLECVQDMDHENMFWYRQDPGLGLRLIYFSYDVKMKEKGDIPEGYSVSREKKERFSLILESASTNQTSMYLCASSSGTGDAETQYFGPGTRLLVL.

This clone was seen a handful of times. J is TRBJ2-3 and V is TRBV29-1; TRBD2 aligns across 11 bases. V gave up 4 bases and J gave up 4 bases; unmatched junction bases: 7. CDR1 SQVTM and CDR2 ANQGSEA come from the germline V gene. The CDR3 covers 15 residues. Written as DNA, the CDR3 is TGCAGCGTTGGGGGACTAGCGGAGGGTCCAGATACGCAGTATTTT. Translated: CSVGGLAEGPDTQYF.

Concerning this clone itself: The identical CDR3 is also encoded by other nucleotide sequences in the sample. The chain couples TRBV7-9 to TRBJ2-7, with 7 bases fitting TRBD1. The V gene's germline CDR1 is SEHNR and CDR2 FQNEAQ (reference sequence). With 5 bases clipped from V and 5 bases from J, the junction kept 12 bases outside the gene matches. The CDR3 runs 15 residues. In DNA, the CDR3 is TGTGCCAGCAGCCTAGAAGCACAGGGGTTTAACGAGCAGTACTTC. Its translation: CASSLEAQGFNEQYF.

This chain connects TRBV18 to TRBJ2-5; D might be TRBD2 (5 bases). Trimming took 6 bases from V and 3 from J, leaving 8 bases between them. Germline values: CDR1 KGHSH, CDR2 LQKENI. This CDR3 has 12 amino acids. The CDR3 DNA reads as TGTGCCAGCTCCATGGGAGAAGAGACCCAGTACTTC. This gives the protein CASSMGEETQYF. The full variable domain, completed using reference TRBV18 and TRBJ2-5, is NAGVMQNPRHLVRRRGQEARLRCSPMKGHSHVYWYRQLPEEGLKFMVYLQKENIIDESGMPKERFSAEFPKEGPSILRIQQVVRGDSAAYFCASSMGEETQYFGPGTRLLVL.

Comment on this clone: The junction departs from the called germline gene at one end, perhaps through a read error. J is TRBJ2-7 and V is TRBV7-8; D possibly matches TRBD1 or TRBD2 (5 bases each). This CDR3 spans 13 amino acids. Germline assignment: CDR1 SGHVS and CDR2 FQNEAQ. The CDR3 sequence: CASSLAGTFVWHF. CDR3 bases: TGTGCCAGCAGCTTAGCGGGGACCTTCGTCTGGCACTTC. Looking up the rest from reference TRBV7-8 and TRBJ2-7 gives the full variable domain: GAGVSQSPRYKVAKRGQDVALRCDPISGHVSLFWYQQALGQGPEFLTYFQNEAQLDKSGLPSDRFFAERPEGSVSTLKIQRTQQEDSAVYLCASSLAGTFVWHFGPGTRLTVT.

This sequence joins TRBV29-1 and TRBJ1-2; D is possibly TRBD1 (5 bases). The germline V and J ends were trimmed by 4 bases and 4 bases, with 7 bases remaining between them. The germline gives CDR1 SQVTM, CDR2 ANQGSEA. The CDR3 is made up of 11 amino acids. This CDR3 reads CSVGDLYGYTF. As DNA, the CDR3 is TGCAGCGTTGGGGACCTCTATGGCTACACCTTC.

The chain joins TRBV6-5 to TRBJ1-1, with unresolved D. V lost 4 bases and J 5 bases, leaving 2 bases between the germline ends. Looked up from germline, CDR1 is MNHEY and CDR2 is SVGAGI. The CDR3 has 10 residues. CDR3 in amino acids: CASSLTEAFF. In DNA, the CDR3 is TGTGCCAGCAGTTTAACTGAAGCTTTCTTT.

The rearrangement joins TRBV30 to TRBJ2-1; D is unresolved. Trimming cost V 2 bases and J 5 bases, with 16 bases left between them. This CDR3 has 15 residues. Looked up from germline, CDR1 is GTSNPN and CDR2 is SVGIG (reference sequence). CDR3 amino acids: CAWSTIDSFHNEQFF. The CDR3 DNA reads as TGTGCCTGGAGTACAATTGACTCATTCCACAATGAGCAGTTCTTC. Based on the CDR3 plus reference TRBV30 and TRBJ2-1, the full variable domain is SQTIHQWPATLVQPVGSPLSLECTVEGTSNPNLYWYRQAAGRGLQLLFYSVGIGQISSEVPQNLSASRPQDRQFILSSKKLLLSDSGFYLCAWSTIDSFHNEQFFGPGTRLTVL.

The rearrangement uses TRBV6-5 and TRBJ1-1, with D perhaps matching TRBD1 (6 bases). Germline-derived CDR1 and CDR2 are MNHEY and SVGAGI. V shed 2 bases and J shed 1 base, with 11 bases lying between them. The CDR3 has 15 amino acids. DNA for the CDR3: TGTGCCAGCAGTTACGGCGGACAGACGAACACTGAAGCTTTCTTT. Its translation: CASSYGGQTNTEAFF.

The chain carries TRBV27 and TRBJ2-7, with D unresolved. With 3 bases removed from V and 4 bases from J, the gap between germline ends came to 19 bases. The CDR3 has 16 amino acids. The germline V gene has CDR1 MNHEY and CDR2 SMNVEV (reference sequence). CDR3 residues: CASSFSGPSLSYEQYF. The CDR3 DNA reads as TGTGCCAGCAGTTTTTCCGGACCCTCGTTATCTTACGAGCAGTACTTC.

The chain couples TRBV30 to TRBJ2-3, with 8 positions matching TRBD1. The length of the CDR3 is 14 residues. Germline V CDR1 and CDR2: GTSNPN, SVGIG (reference sequence). V was clipped by 2 bases and J by 5 bases; unmatched bases: 6. The CDR3 is CAWSQGQVGDTQYF. CDR3 DNA sequence: TGTGCCTGGAGTCAGGGACAGGTAGGAGATACGCAGTATTTT.

The chain uses TRBV7-2 and TRBJ1-5; D may be TRBD1 (5 bases). This CDR3 spans 13 amino acids. Looked up from germline, CDR1 is SGHTA and CDR2 is FQGNSA. With 0 bases removed from V and 6 bases from J, the gap between germline ends came to 6 bases. Here the CDR3 DNA reads TGTGCCAGCAGCTTAGCTCAGGGTCAGCCCCAGCATTTT. The encoded protein is CASSLAQGQPQHF.

This chain connects TRBV27 to TRBJ2-6; D remains ambiguous. The V and J ends lost 5 bases and 5 bases respectively, with 22 bases between them. Germline V lookup: CDR1 MNHEY, CDR2 SMNVEV (reference sequence). The CDR3 is 18 residues long. The CDR3 DNA follows: TGTGCCAGCAGTACCGGAAGCTGGCTACAAAGTCGGGCCAACGTCCTGACTTTC. It yields the protein CASSTGSWLQSRANVLTF.

The V and J genes are TRBV6-5 and TRBJ2-7; D possibly corresponds to TRBD1 (6 bases). V dropped 6 bases and J dropped 3 bases, with 9 bases sitting between them. Germline V gene data show CDR1 as MNHEY and CDR2 as SVGAGI. This CDR3 region has 12 residues. CDR3 region: CASSRRGYEQYF. In nucleotides, the CDR3 is TGTGCCAGCAGCCGCAGGGGCTACGAGCAGTACTTC.